This entry lists 23 T cell receptor beta chains sequenced from one sample in a study of T cell repertoires in cytomegalovirus infection. TCRdb used MiXCR to reprocess the reads, holding one entry per CDR3 protein. This sample yields over 150,000 distinct CDR3 sequences, of which roughly 15% are seen a single time; roughly 24% belongs to the top ten. Sample: CD8+ T cells from PBMCs. Every receptor here comes from a human donor in good health (CMV status not recorded). Some clones in this sample may be carry-over from other donors' samples.

At least ten counts were recorded for this clonotype. The CDR3 reads CASSLLANTEAFF. CDR3 sequence (DNA): TGTGCCAGCAGCTTGCTCGCGAACACTGAAGCTTTCTTT. The rearrangement joins TRBV5-6 to TRBJ1-1; no clear D. V gave up 1 base and J gave up 1 base, with 5 bases separating them. Germline V lookup: CDR1 SGHDT, CDR2 YYEEEE. The CDR3 runs to 13 residues.

A few counts support this clonotype. This chain connects TRBV7-2 to TRBJ2-3; unclear D gene. Between the trimmed V and J ends, which lost 4 bases and 5 bases, there was a span of 16 bases. From germline, CDR1 is SGHTA and CDR2 FQGNSA. There are 15 residues in the CDR3. The CDR3 protein is CASSSGLWTQDTQYF. Written as DNA, the CDR3 is TGTGCCAGCAGCTCTGGGCTTTGGACGCAAGATACGCAGTATTTT. Complete variable domain (other parts from reference TRBV7-2 and TRBJ2-3): GAGVSQSPSNKVTEKGKDVELRCDPISGHTALYWYRQSLGQGLEFLIYFQGNSAPDKSGLPSDRFSAERTGGSVSTLTIQRTQQEDSAVYLCASSSGLWTQDTQYFGPGTRLTVL.

This clonotype was recorded a few times. The V and J genes are TRBV7-9 and TRBJ1-6, with 7 positions matching TRBD1. Germline CDR1 is SEHNR and CDR2 is FQNEAQ (reference sequence). This CDR3 is 15 amino acids long. Unmatched junction bases numbered 6, after V lost 5 bases and J lost 5 bases. The CDR3 protein is CASSAGQSNNSPLHF. Here the CDR3 DNA reads TGTGCCAGCAGCGCGGGACAGAGTAATAATTCACCCCTCCACTTT.

There are many counts of this clonotype. This chain links TRBV28 with TRBJ1-5; TRBD1 matches at 7 bases. Germline CDR1 and CDR2: MDHEN and SYDVKM. V was pared by 4 bases and J by 0 bases, with 12 bases of the junction left unmatched. The CDR3 length is 18 residues. The CDR3 here is CASSSPLTGSYSNQPQHF. The CDR3 nucleotides are TGTGCCAGCAGTTCCCCCTTGACAGGGAGCTATAGCAATCAGCCCCAGCATTTT.

This clonotype was detected a few times. This sequence joins TRBV20-1 and TRBJ2-1; D remains unclear. Germline V lookup: CDR1 DFQATT, CDR2 SNEGSKA (reference sequence). The length of the CDR3 is 13 residues. V lost 6 bases to trimming and J lost 1 base, with 10 bases between them. DNA for the CDR3: TGCAGTGCCCCCCAAAAGTCCTACAATGAGCAGTTCTTC. Its translation is CSAPQKSYNEQFF.

In this sample, this clonotype turned up a few times. The rearrangement uses TRBV7-6 and TRBJ1-5; the D gene is possibly TRBD1 (5 bases). V was trimmed by 5 bases and J by 2 bases, leaving 16 bases between them. Germline CDR1 reads SGHVS; CDR2 reads FNYEAQ. This CDR3 region has 16 residues. Written as DNA, the CDR3 is TGTGCCAGCAGCCCTGGAGGGGATAGAGGCAATCAGCCCCAGCATTTT. It specifies CASSPGGDRGNQPQHF.

This clonotype has more than one count but fewer than ten. This chain connects TRBV7-2 to TRBJ2-4; D is uncertain. Trimming took 5 bases from V and 6 from J, leaving 8 bases between them. This CDR3 region has 12 residues. Germline-derived CDR1 and CDR2 are SGHTA and FQGNSA. The CDR3 region is CASSMDLNIQYF. CDR3 in DNA: TGTGCCAGCAGCATGGACCTAAACATTCAGTACTTC. The whole variable domain, filled in from reference TRBV7-2 and TRBJ2-4, reads GAGVSQSPSNKVTEKGKDVELRCDPISGHTALYWYRQSLGQGLEFLIYFQGNSAPDKSGLPSDRFSAERTGGSVSTLTIQRTQQEDSAVYLCASSMDLNIQYFGAGTRLSVL.

This clonotype was seen just once. This chain uses TRBV29-1 with TRBJ1-1; D may be TRBD1 (5 bases). The CDR3 spans 15 residues. Trimming removed 4 bases from V and 3 bases from J, with 18 bases in between. Germline loops: CDR1 SQVTM, CDR2 ANQGSEA. The CDR3 sequence: CSVGGGSGRYTEAFF. The DNA of the CDR3 is TGCAGCGTTGGCGGGGGGTCCGGGAGGTACACTGAAGCTTTCTTT.

The chain combines TRBV15 with TRBJ1-5, with 8 nucleotides matching TRBD1. The V segment lost 6 bases and the J segment 1 base; nucleotides outside the gene matches: 5. CDR1 and CDR2 (germline): LNHNV, YYDKDF (reference sequence). CDR3 length: 15 amino acids. The CDR3 reads CATRRTGRSNQPQHF. The DNA of the CDR3 is TGTGCCACCAGGAGGACAGGGCGAAGCAATCAGCCCCAGCATTTT.

The chain carries TRBV6-6 and TRBJ2-3; 9 nucleotides line up with TRBD1. V lost 5 bases, J lost 7 bases, and 4 bases stayed unmatched. Germline-derived CDR1 and CDR2 are MNHNY and SVGAGI (reference sequence). CDR3 length equals 13 residues. CDR3 residues: CASSETGGNTQYF. The DNA for the CDR3 is TGTGCCAGCAGTGAGACAGGGGGTAATACGCAGTATTTT.

This clonotype has only a few counts. The chain uses TRBV28 and TRBJ2-5, with 8 bases matching TRBD2. The J segment lost 7 bases and the V segment lost 5 bases, leaving 18 bases of the junction unmatched. There are 17 residues in the CDR3. Germline V gives CDR1 MDHEN, CDR2 SYDVKM. CDR3 sequence (DNA): TGTGCCAGCAGTCTAACCCTAACGGGGGGGTTTGGGGGGACCCAGTACTTC. Translating gives CASSLTLTGGFGGTQYF.

This clonotype was picked up a small number of times. V is TRBV28 and J is TRBJ1-1, with D possibly TRBD1 on 6 matching bases. Deletions cut 6 bases from V and 5 bases from J, with 16 bases between. CDR3 length: 14 amino acids. From germline, CDR1 is MDHEN and CDR2 SYDVKM. The CDR3 is CASRRTEVRTEAFF. CDR3 bases: TGTGCCAGCAGGCGGACAGAGGTGAGGACTGAAGCTTTCTTT. Combining the CDR3 with reference TRBV28 and TRBJ1-1 gives the whole variable domain DVKVTQSSRYLVKRTGEKVFLECVQDMDHENMFWYRQDPGLGLRLIYFSYDVKMKEKGDIPEGYSVSREKKERFSLILESASTNQTSMYLCASRRTEVRTEAFFGQGTRLTVV.

The V gene is TRBV27, the J gene TRBJ1-2, with D possibly being TRBD1 (5 bases). Between the trimmed V and J ends, which lost 4 bases and 8 bases, there was a span of 23 bases. This CDR3 has 16 amino acids. Per the germline V gene, CDR1 is MNHEY and CDR2 is SMNVEV (reference sequence). CDR3 sequence: CASSSHFRDGMWGYTF. The CDR3 bases are TGTGCCAGCAGTTCGCATTTCCGGGACGGGATGTGGGGCTACACCTTC.

The chain has TRBV20-1 and TRBJ2-7; 9 bases are a match to TRBD2. CDR1 is DFQATT and CDR2 is SNEGSKA in the germline V gene (reference sequence). V lost 4 bases, J lost 4 bases, and 5 bases stayed unmatched. The CDR3 covers 13 residues. The CDR3 DNA reads TGCAGTGCTAAGGGACTAGCCGAATACGAGCAGTACTTC. It translates to CSAKGLAEYEQYF.

The genes are TRBV25-1 and TRBJ2-7, with a weak D call TRBD1 (5 bases). This CDR3 is built from 13 residues. Trimming took off 6 bases at V and 3 bases at J, with 12 bases between the two ends. Germline CDR1 and CDR2: MGHDK and SYGVNS. The CDR3 loop reads CASRTTENYEQYF. The DNA for the CDR3 is TGTGCCAGCAGAACGACAGAAAACTACGAGCAGTACTTC.

This clonotype has a handful of counts. The chain links TRBV7-2 to TRBJ2-7; D tentatively fits TRBD1 or TRBD2 (5 bases each). The V end was cut by 1 base, the J end by 2 bases, with 12 bases between. From germline, CDR1 is SGHTA and CDR2 FQGNSA. The CDR3 extends over 15 amino acids. In nucleotides, the CDR3 is TGTGCCAGCAGCTTAGTGGGGACCGATGCCTACGAGCAGTACTTC. Protein sequence: CASSLVGTDAYEQYF.

The chain is built from TRBV7-6 and TRBJ2-7, with D maybe TRBD1 (6 bases). This CDR3 has 13 amino acids. Per germline, CDR1 SGHVS and CDR2 FNYEAQ. V was cut by 4 bases and J by 2 bases, with 9 bases left in between. CDR3 DNA sequence: TGTGCCAGCAGCTCCGAGGGGGCCTACGAGCAGTACTTC. Residues: CASSSEGAYEQYF.

The CDR3 spells CASSPGSASTDTQYF. The CDR3 DNA reads TGTGCCAGCAGCCCGGGGAGTGCTAGCACAGATACGCAGTATTTT. This chain links TRBV7-2 with TRBJ2-3; TRBD2 is a possible D gene (5 bases). V lost 5 bases and J lost 0, with 12 bases in between. This CDR3 is built from 15 residues. CDR1 and CDR2 (germline): SGHTA, FQGNSA.

The chain carries TRBV12-3 or TRBV12-4 and TRBJ2-1; no clear D gene. The length of the CDR3 is 14 residues. V gave up 4 bases and J gave up 6 bases, with 13 bases separating them. CDR3 loop: CASSWATPSNEQFF. CDR3 sequence (DNA): TGTGCCAGCAGTTGGGCAACCCCGAGCAATGAGCAGTTCTTC.

The sample holds a few counts of this clonotype. This chain joins TRBV6-2 or TRBV6-3 and TRBJ1-1, with D tentatively TRBD1 (6 bases). CDR3 length equals 20 residues. Germline V CDR1 and CDR2: MNHEY, SVGEGT. V shed 2 bases and J shed 0 bases, with 25 bases lying between them. CDR3: CASSYAVARQAGQMNTEAFF. In DNA, the CDR3 is TGTGCCAGCAGTTACGCGGTCGCAAGACAGGCAGGGCAAATGAACACTGAAGCTTTCTTT.

This clonotype was counted between two and nine times. The rearrangement joins TRBV6-2 or TRBV6-3 to TRBJ2-2; 8 positions match TRBD1. Unmatched junction bases numbered 5, after V lost 2 bases and J lost 3 bases. This CDR3 is 16 amino acids long. CDR1 and CDR2 from the germline V gene are MNHEY and SVGEGT. The CDR3 spells CASSYLGQDYTGELFF. The CDR3 coding sequence is TGTGCCAGCAGTTACCTGGGACAGGACTACACCGGGGAGCTGTTTTTT.

The rearrangement links TRBV6-2 or TRBV6-3 to TRBJ1-1; possibly TRBD1 for D (5 bases). There are 16 residues in the CDR3. Between the trimmed V and J ends, which lost 0 bases and 1 base, there was a span of 12 bases. Per the germline V gene, CDR1 is MNHEY and CDR2 is SVGEGT. Here the CDR3 DNA reads TGTGCCAGCAGTTACTCGTCGGGGACGGGGAACACTGAAGCTTTCTTT. Amino acids: CASSYSSGTGNTEAFF.

This rearrangement joins TRBV4-1 to TRBJ1-6; no definite D call. Germline CDR1 is MGHRA and CDR2 is YSYEKL. V was clipped by 0 bases and J by 0 bases, with 12 bases between them. CDR3 length equals 18 residues. The CDR3: CASSQDTDRSSYNSPLHF. DNA for the CDR3: TGCGCCAGCAGCCAAGATACGGACCGGAGCTCCTATAATTCACCCCTCCACTTT.